Listed below are T cell receptor beta chains from one sample, sequenced in a study of CD8 T cell repertoires and HIV-1 epitope variants. Profiling relied on immunoSEQ multiplex PCR, and the TCRdb table lists in-frame clones only, not all of them. The sample shows about 90,000 clones, 70% to 75% of them seen only once. The specimen was uncultured baseline CD8+ T cells from peripheral blood mononuclear cells (PBMCs). These receptors were taken from a male donor with HIV. Both conserved end residues are part of each CDR3. The D gene is left open where the match is weak. The size entry is marked missing in some rows and otherwise reads once, few, many or a size class.

>-|TRBJ2-5|-|TRBV2
TGTGCCAGCAGTGAAGTGAGCCAGGGCCAAGAGACCCAGTACTTC
CASSEVSQGQETQYF
>few|TRBJ2-3|-|TRBV19
TGTGCCAGTATGCAGCCGGCGGGGAGCACAGATACGCAGTATTTT
CASMQPAGSTDTQYF
>-|TRBJ1-1|-|TRBV19
TGTGCCAGTAGTATCCCAAGACGCAGGAACACTGAAGCTTTCTTT
CASSIPRRRNTEAFF
>many|TRBJ1-2|TRBD1|TRBV2
TGTGCCAGCGGGAGGACAGGGCAGGACTATGGCTACACCTTC
CASGRTGQDYGYTF
>-|TRBJ1-6|TRBD1|TRBV13
TGTGCCAGCAGACTCTCGGACAGGGCGGTCTATAATTCACCCCTCCACTTT
CASRLSDRAVYNSPLHF
>-|TRBJ2-6|-|TRBV5-5
TGTGCCAGCAGCTTGGCCGCGGGCAGCTCTGGGGCCAACGTCCTGACTTTC
CASSLAAGSSGANVLTF
>-|TRBJ2-7|-|TRBV6-5
TGTGCCAGCAGTTACTCTCGAGGCGGAAGCTACGAGCAGTACTTC
CASSYSRGGSYEQYF
>-|TRBJ2-7|-|TRBV27
TGTGCCAGCGCCTACAGGGAGAGCTCCTACGAGCAGTACTTC
CASAYRESSYEQYF
>once|TRBJ2-2|TRBD2|TRBV19
TGTGCCAGTAGGAGCGGGGGTGCGTGGACCGGGGAGCTGTTTTTT
CASRSGGAWTGELFF
>-|TRBJ1-1|-|TRBV7-9
TGTGCCAGCAGCTTAACAGGGAGAACTGAAGCTTTCTTT
CASSLTGRTEAFF
>-|TRBJ2-4|-|TRBV19
TGTGCCAGTAGTATAGGTCACGCACCCAAAAACATTCAGTACTTC
CASSIGHAPKNIQYF
>-|TRBJ2-3|-|TRBV7-9
TGTGCCAGCAGCTTACGCACGGGGAGCACAGATACGCAGTATTTT
CASSLRTGSTDTQYF
>-|TRBJ1-6|TRBD1|TRBV28
TGTGCCAGCAGATCTCGACAGGGGAATTCACCCCTCCACTTT
CASRSRQGNSPLHF
>-|TRBJ1-2|TRBD1|TRBV30
TGTGCCTTATACCGACAGGGATTTAGGAACTATGGCTACACCTTC
CALYRQGFRNYGYTF
>-|TRBJ1-2|TRBD1|TRBV6-5
TGTGCCAGCAGTTACCGGGACAGGGAGGGTGGCTACACCTTC
CASSYRDREGGYTF
>-|TRBJ1-2|-|TRBV7-9
TGTGCCAGCAGCGCCCAGGACAGCAGATATGGCTACACCTTC
CASSAQDSRYGYTF
>-|TRBJ2-3|TRBD2|TRBV25-1
TGTGCCAGCAGTAGGAGCGGGGCCACAGATACGCAGTATTTT
CASSRSGATDTQYF
>-|TRBJ2-7|-|TRBV28
TGTGCCAGCAGTTTAGGAGGGAACTACGAGCAGTACTTC
CASSLGGNYEQYF
>-|TRBJ1-1|-|TRBV7-2
TGTGCCAGCAGCCTACAGGGAGGGAACACTGAAGCTTTCTTT
CASSLQGGNTEAFF
>many|TRBJ2-5|-|TRBV18
TGTGCCAGCTCACCACTCCAAGAGACCCAGTACTTC
CASSPLQETQYF
>-|TRBJ2-7|TRBD1|TRBV7-6
TGTGCCAGCAGCTTGTCCCGGGACAGGGGGCTGGGCGAGCAGTACTTC
CASSLSRDRGLGEQYF
>-|TRBJ1-1|TRBD1|TRBV6-6
TGTGCCAGCAGCCGCGGATCCGGGACAGCGAACACTGAAGCTTTCTTT
CASSRGSGTANTEAFF
>-|TRBJ2-6|-|TRBV7-3
TGTGCCAGCAGCCTAGGGGGAGTCATCTCTGGGGCCAACGTCCTGACTTTC
CASSLGGVISGANVLTF
>once|TRBJ2-1|-|TRBV7-7
TGTGCTAGCAGCTTAGTAACGCCAGGAACTGGAGAGCAGTTCTTC
CASSLVTPGTGEQFF
>once|TRBJ2-7|TRBD1|TRBV23-1
TGCGCCAGCAGCTGGGACAGTCAGAGGTTGAATTACGAGCAGTACTTC
CASSWDSQRLNYEQYF
>-|TRBJ1-3|TRBD1|TRBV7-6
TGTGCCAGCAGCGATGGGACAGTCCTCGGAAACACCATATATTTT
CASSDGTVLGNTIYF
>-|TRBJ1-5|TRBD1|TRBV19
TGTGCCACGTACAGGGGAGGCAATCAGCCCCAGCATTTT
CATYRGGNQPQHF
>-|TRBJ1-4|-|TRBV7-9
TGTGCCAGCAGCTTAAGAGGGAAACTGTTTTTT
CASSLRGKLFF
>few|TRBJ2-7|-|TRBV28
TGTGCCAGCACCAAGGGGTGGGGGGCCGCCTACGAGCAGTACTTC
CASTKGWGAAYEQYF
>-|TRBJ1-1|-|TRBV5-1
TGCGCCAGCAGCTTGGGAGGGCAGCTTGGTATGAACACTGAAGCTTTCTTT
CASSLGGQLGMNTEAFF
>once|TRBJ2-3|TRBD2|TRBV19
TGTGCCAGTAGTATTGGGGGAGGGGCGACAGATACGCAGTATTTT
CASSIGGGATDTQYF
>-|TRBJ2-5|-|TRBV5-6
TGTGCCAGCAGCTTGGTGGTAGGGGGAGTAGGAGAGACCCAGTACTTC
CASSLVVGGVGETQYF
>-|TRBJ1-2|TRBD1|TRBV5-1
TGCGCCAGCAGCTTGGATGGGACAGGGCCGCCTATGAGCTATGGCTACACCTTC
CASSLDGTGPPMSYGYTF